This T cell receptor beta chain appears in the sequencing data of a study of blood T cell repertoires in COVID-19. At the level of the study: Specimens from acute and convalescent COVID-19 originated in the United States, Italy and Spain. T cells, B-cell-depleted T cells, or PBMCs supplied cDNA or gDNA.

Data came from immunoSEQ multiplex PCR; TCRdb stores just in-frame clones and leaves some out. The data contain 70,000 to 95,000 clones, nearly 85% of them seen just once; the ten biggest clones take up roughly 2%. This clone was recorded once. This CDR3 spans 16 amino acids. J is TRBJ2-5 and V is TRBV21-1; TRBD2, the table's D call, was not compared with the DNA. TRBV21-1 has pseudogene status. The receptor was isolated from a woman between 55 and 75 years old with acute or convalescent COVID-19. Sequencing was done on a sample of peripheral blood. The DNA of the CDR3 is TGTGCCAGCAGCAAAGACCGCGGGAGGGTCCCAGAGACCCAGTACTTC. It is translated as CASSKDRGRVPETQYF.